Presented here are 32 T cell receptor beta chains from one specimen sequenced in a study of shared clonotypes between healthy human individuals. The repertoire was sequenced with immunoSEQ multiplex PCR; TCRdb's copy has only in-frame clones and lacks some. Counted here are about 340,000 clones, over 70% occurring once; the ten biggest clones make up around 9.3%. What was sequenced was memory CD4+ T cells sorted from blood. The sample's subset: CD45RA-negative fraction. These receptors came from a man aged 30 to 39 in good health.

This chain connects TRBV19 to TRBJ2-6; weak D call: TRBD1 (6 bases). The length of the CDR3 is 15 residues. The germline gives CDR1 LNHDA, CDR2 SQIVND (reference sequence). V gave up 5 bases and J gave up 3 bases, with 11 bases separating them. The chain's CDR3 is CASSQQGFGANVLTF. In DNA form, the CDR3 reads TGTGCCAGTAGTCAACAGGGTTTTGGGGCCAACGTCCTGACTTTC.

This clone has just a few counts. The chain couples TRBV7-9 to TRBJ1-5; D is uncertain. Germline V gene lookup returns CDR1 SEHNR and CDR2 FQNEAQ (reference sequence). Trimming shortened V by 5 bases and J by 6 bases, and 8 bases separated the two germline ends. CDR3 length: 12 amino acids. CDR3 nucleotide sequence: TGTGCCAGCAGCAGCGGCCCTCAGCCCCAGCATTTT. It translates to CASSSGPQPQHF.

A remark on this clone: The junction departs from the called germline gene at one end, perhaps through a read error. The rearrangement joins TRBV28 to TRBJ1-5; tentative D call: TRBD1 (6 bases). The CDR3 sequence is 12 residues long. Germline V gene data show CDR1 as MDHEN and CDR2 as SYDVKM. Written as DNA, the CDR3 is TGTGCCAGCAGCTTAATTCAGGGTCCAGGGGATTTT. It encodes CASSLIQGPGDF.

V usage is TRBV7-9 and J usage is TRBJ1-5, with 10 bases that match TRBD1. Germline assignment: CDR1 SEHNR and CDR2 FQNEAQ (reference sequence). V was clipped by 5 bases and J by 2 bases; unmatched bases: 3. The CDR3 is 15 residues long. CDR3 DNA sequence: TGTGCCAGCAGCCGGACAGGGGGACGCAATCAGCCCCAGCATTTT. Residues: CASSRTGGRNQPQHF.

As for this clone: The same CDR3 can be traced to other DNA sequences in this sample. The V gene is TRBV2, the J gene TRBJ2-7; perhaps TRBD1 as D (6 bases). This CDR3 region has 13 residues. V dropped 6 bases and J dropped 0 bases, with 9 bases sitting between them. CDR1 and CDR2 (germline): SNHLY, FYNNEI. CDR3: CASRVDSSYEQYF. In DNA form, the CDR3 reads TGTGCCAGCAGAGTGGACAGCTCCTACGAGCAGTACTTC.

This clone was picked up one time. This chain joins TRBV28 and TRBJ2-7, with D perhaps TRBD2 (5 bases). The CDR3 spans 15 residues. With 2 bases removed from V and 6 bases from J, the gap between germline ends came to 17 bases. Germline CDR1 and CDR2: MDHEN and SYDVKM. CDR3: CASSLGGLFIGEQYF. CDR3 DNA sequence: TGTGCCAGCAGTTTAGGAGGCTTGTTTATCGGCGAGCAGTACTTC.

In DNA form, the CDR3 reads TGTGCCAGCAGCCCATGTGGTAAGTGCCCAAAGTCGGGCCAACGTCTGACTTTC. Residues: CASSPCGKCPKSGQRLTF. V gene TRBV7-7 combines with J gene TRBJ2-6; D unresolved. Germline CDR1 SSHAT, CDR2 FNYEAQ (reference sequence). The V gene lost 5 bases and the J gene lost 16 bases, with 33 bases spanning the gap. The CDR3 consists of 18 residues.

The genes are TRBV29-1 and TRBJ2-7; weak D call: TRBD2 (5 bases). Looked up from germline, CDR1 is SQVTM and CDR2 is ANQGSEA. The CDR3 runs 12 residues. With 4 bases removed from V and 3 bases from J, the gap between germline ends came to 10 bases. CDR3 region: CSVAIGSYEQYF. In DNA, the CDR3 is TGCAGCGTTGCTATAGGGAGCTACGAGCAGTACTTC.

This clone was recorded many times. The chain combines TRBV10-3 with TRBJ1-2; TRBD1 matches 10 bases. The junction had 6 bases not matched to a gene; V was cut back by 6 bases and J by 5 bases. This CDR3 has 14 amino acids. Germline V lookup: CDR1 ENHRY, CDR2 SYGVKD. This CDR3 reads CAIRDPGQGYGYTF. The CDR3 DNA is TGTGCCATCAGGGACCCGGGACAGGGGTATGGCTACACCTTC.

The genes are TRBV2 and TRBJ1-5; TRBD1 might be the D (6 bases). This CDR3 spans 18 amino acids. The V gene's germline CDR1 is SNHLY and CDR2 FYNNEI. The ends were cut back, 6 bases at V and 7 bases at J, with 28 bases in the middle. In nucleotides, the CDR3 is TGTGCCAGCAGCATCAAACCGCCTAGCAGGGGAAGGGGCCAGCCCCAGCATTTT. This encodes CASSIKPPSRGRGQPQHF.

The chain links TRBV10-3 to TRBJ1-3, with a tentative D call TRBD1 (6 bases). Germline V lookup: CDR1 ENHRY, CDR2 SYGVKD. The V gene lost 10 bases and the J gene lost 3 bases, with 16 bases spanning the gap. The CDR3 is 14 residues long. CDR3 loop: CASAQGIDGNTIYF. DNA for the CDR3: TGTGCCAGCGCACAGGGAATCGATGGAAACACCATATATTTT.

The rearrangement uses TRBV2 and TRBJ1-4; D may be TRBD1 (5 bases). CDR1 and CDR2 (germline): SNHLY, FYNNEI. This CDR3 region has 15 residues. Trimming removed 4 bases from V and 6 bases from J, with 15 bases in between. CDR3 residues: CASSALGTLDEKLFF. CDR3 in DNA: TGTGCCAGCAGTGCACTCGGGACTCTTGATGAAAAACTGTTTTTT. Complete variable domain (other parts from reference TRBV2 and TRBJ1-4): EPEVTQTPSHQVTQMGQEVILRCVPISNHLYFYWYRQILGQKVEFLVSFYNNEISEKSEIFDDQFSVERPDGSNFTLKIRSTKLEDSAMYFCASSALGTLDEKLFFGSGTQLSVL.

The chain links TRBV7-2 to TRBJ1-4; D may be TRBD1 (5 bases). CDR3 length equals 14 residues. V gave up 5 bases and J gave up 4 bases, with 11 bases separating them. Germline V gene lookup returns CDR1 SGHTA and CDR2 FQGNSA. The CDR3 is CASSPRAVNEKLFF. In nucleotides, the CDR3 is TGTGCCAGCAGCCCCAGGGCCGTTAATGAAAAACTGTTTTTT.

The DNA of the CDR3 is TGTGCCAGCCTCCACAGGGATAGCAATCAGCCCCAGCATTTT. Translation: CASLHRDSNQPQHF. The V and J genes are TRBV6-1 and TRBJ1-5, with TRBD1 as a possible D gene (6 bases). Germline CDR1 reads MNHNS; CDR2 reads SASEGT. There are 14 residues in the CDR3. V was trimmed by 8 bases and J by 0 bases, leaving 11 bases between them.

CDR3 sequence (DNA): TGTGCCAGCTCACCACTGGGGCGGGGGACCAATGAGCAGTTCTTC. This encodes CASSPLGRGTNEQFF. This chain connects TRBV18 to TRBJ2-1; 7 bases match TRBD2. CDR3 size: 15 residues. Germline-derived CDR1 and CDR2 are KGHSH and LQKENI. Trimming took 1 base from V and 6 from J; bases not matched to a gene: 6.

The J gene is TRBJ2-1, the V gene TRBV6-4, with TRBD2 matching 10 bases. There are 14 residues in the CDR3. With 6 bases clipped from V and 7 bases from J, the junction kept 6 bases outside the gene matches. CDR1 is MRHNA, CDR2 SNTAGT, per germline. CDR3 bases: TGTGCCAGCAGGGAGCGGGAGGGGGCTAATGAGCAGTTCTTC. Its translation: CASREREGANEQFF.

This sequence joins TRBV5-5 and TRBJ1-1; no firm D call. Deletions cut 1 base from V and 10 bases from J, with 17 bases between. The CDR3 covers 14 residues. CDR1 and CDR2 (germline): SGHKS, YYEKEE (reference sequence). CDR3 protein: CASSLPRGVGGAFF. In DNA, the CDR3 is TGTGCCAGCAGCTTGCCCCGGGGAGTTGGTGGAGCTTTCTTT.

In DNA, the CDR3 is TGTGCCAGCAGCAGTGGACAGGGTTTCTTTGGAAACACCATATATTTT. This sequence encodes CASSSGQGFFGNTIYF. The chain combines TRBV27 with TRBJ1-3; 8 bases align to TRBD1. CDR3 size: 16 residues. Trimming removed 6 bases from V and 3 bases from J; junction bases left unmatched: 10. Looked up from germline, CDR1 is MNHEY and CDR2 is SMNVEV (reference sequence).

Note on this clone: One base separates it from a far larger clone, so it is likely a read error. The rearrangement links TRBV25-1 to TRBJ2-5; D is perhaps TRBD2 (6 bases). The V gene's germline CDR1 is MGHDK and CDR2 SYGVNS. The CDR3 covers 14 residues. Trimming took off 8 bases at V and 3 bases at J, with 16 bases between the two ends. CDR3 amino acids: CASFGAGGEETQYF. CDR3 coding DNA: TGTGCCAGCTTCGGGGCGGGCGGGGAAGAGACCCAGTACTTC.

This chain links TRBV10-2 with TRBJ2-7; 7 nucleotides line up with TRBD2. Looked up from germline, CDR1 is WSHSY and CDR2 is SAAADI. Trimming at V came to 4 bases and at J to 4 bases, leaving 7 bases not matched to a gene. The CDR3 runs to 14 residues. Here the CDR3 reads CASSGASGAYEQYF. CDR3 nucleotides: TGCGCCAGCAGTGGGGCTAGCGGAGCTTACGAGCAGTACTTC.

V is TRBV10-1 and J is TRBJ1-5; no reliable D call. There are 15 residues in the CDR3. Deletions cut 4 bases from V and 0 bases from J, with 10 bases between. Germline V gives CDR1 WNHNN, CDR2 SYGVQD (reference sequence). The CDR3 is CASSGRDYSNQPQHF. The CDR3, as DNA: TGCGCCAGCAGTGGGAGGGATTATAGCAATCAGCCCCAGCATTTT.

The chain combines TRBV5-6 with TRBJ1-2, with D hard to call. The CDR3 is made up of 13 amino acids. Trimming shortened V by 6 bases and J by 8 bases, and 17 bases separated the two germline ends. Germline V gives CDR1 SGHDT, CDR2 YYEEEE. The CDR3: CASNPSGRGGYTF. In nucleotides, the CDR3 is TGTGCCAGCAACCCTTCAGGTCGAGGCGGCTACACCTTC.

The chain combines TRBV15 with TRBJ2-5; D remains ambiguous. Germline CDR1 and CDR2: LNHNV and YYDKDF (reference sequence). Deletions cut 3 bases from V and 2 bases from J, with 13 bases between. The CDR3 runs to 15 residues. CDR3 loop: CATSRPYPQQETQYF. The CDR3 DNA sequence: TGTGCCACCAGCAGGCCGTACCCGCAACAAGAGACCCAGTACTTC.

This chain uses TRBV15 with TRBJ2-7; 9 nucleotides agree with TRBD1. The CDR3 sequence is 15 residues long. Germline V CDR1 and CDR2: LNHNV, YYDKDF (reference sequence). The V segment lost 5 bases and the J segment 5 bases; nucleotides outside the gene matches: 10. The CDR3: CATSLGTGKLDEQYF. The CDR3 DNA reads TGTGCCACCAGCCTAGGGACAGGGAAGCTCGACGAGCAGTACTTC.

The V gene is TRBV7-6, the J gene TRBJ2-5; TRBD1 might be the D (5 bases). Germline lookup yields CDR1 SGHVS and CDR2 FNYEAQ. With 5 bases removed from V and 7 bases from J, the gap between germline ends came to 14 bases. This CDR3 region has 13 residues. CDR3 in DNA: TGTGCCAGCAGCCCGTTCGTAAGGGGGACCCAGTACTTC. Amino acid sequence: CASSPFVRGTQYF.

The chain links TRBV5-4 to TRBJ2-1, with D uncertain. This CDR3 spans 16 amino acids. The V and J ends lost 0 bases and 0 bases respectively, with 10 bases between them. Germline V gives CDR1 SGHNT, CDR2 YYREEE (reference sequence). This CDR3 reads CASSLAGDLSYNEQFF. The CDR3 DNA is TGTGCCAGCAGCTTGGCTGGAGACCTCTCCTACAATGAGCAGTTCTTC. Using reference TRBV5-4 and TRBJ2-1 for the parts outside the CDR3, the full variable domain is ETGVTQSPTHLIKTRGQQVTLRCSSQSGHNTVSWYQQALGQGPQFIFQYYREEENGRGNFPPRFSGLQFPNYSSELNVNALELDDSALYLCASSLAGDLSYNEQFFGPGTRLTVL.

The chain has TRBV5-1 and TRBJ2-3; the D is unclear. CDR3 length equals 16 residues. V dropped 0 bases and J dropped 3 bases, with 14 bases sitting between them. Germline assignment: CDR1 SGHRS and CDR2 YFSETQ. CDR3: CASSLAALSTTDTQYF. CDR3 nucleotide sequence: TGCGCCAGCAGCTTGGCCGCCCTTAGCACTACAGATACGCAGTATTTT.

This sequence joins TRBV27 and TRBJ2-2, with D uncertain. The CDR3 sequence is 15 residues long. Looked up from germline, CDR1 is MNHEY and CDR2 is SMNVEV (reference sequence). The V and J ends lost 2 bases and 3 bases respectively, with 10 bases between them. The CDR3 loop reads CASSLTGPYTGELFF. In DNA form, the CDR3 reads TGTGCCAGCAGTTTAACCGGGCCTTACACCGGGGAGCTGTTTTTT.

There are many counts of this clone. The CDR3: CASSYLFYNEQFF. As DNA, the CDR3 is TGTGCCAGCAGCTACCTATTTTACAATGAGCAGTTCTTC. The chain recombines TRBV7-2 with TRBJ2-1; no clear D. V was shortened by 4 bases and J by 4 bases, with 8 bases between the two germline ends. The CDR3 contains 13 residues. Germline CDR1 is SGHTA and CDR2 is FQGNSA.

The genes are TRBV6-1 and TRBJ1-5; 8 bases line up with TRBD1. The ends lost 6 bases at V and 4 bases at J; junction bases unmatched: 5. The CDR3 contains 14 residues. CDR1 and CDR2 (germline): MNHNS, SASEGT. The CDR3 loop reads CASRWDRTNQPQHF. The CDR3 bases are TGTGCCAGCAGATGGGACAGGACTAATCAGCCCCAGCATTTT.

The chain combines TRBV18 with TRBJ1-2; 11 positions match TRBD1. Germline values: CDR1 KGHSH, CDR2 LQKENI. This CDR3 is 17 amino acids long. V was clipped by 2 bases and J by 4 bases; unmatched bases: 9. The CDR3 bases are TGTGCCAGCTCACCAAAGCCTATCGGGACAGGGGGCTATGGCTACACCTTC. Translated, it gives CASSPKPIGTGGYGYTF. The full variable domain, in which reference TRBV18 and TRBJ1-2 provide the parts outside the CDR3, is NAGVMQNPRHLVRRRGQEARLRCSPMKGHSHVYWYRQLPEEGLKFMVYLQKENIIDESGMPKERFSAEFPKEGPSILRIQQVVRGDSAAYFCASSPKPIGTGGYGYTFGSGTRLTVV.

This sequence joins TRBV5-1 and TRBJ2-7; no clear D. Trimming shortened V by 0 bases and J by 2 bases, and 9 bases separated the two germline ends. The CDR3 covers 14 residues. Germline CDR1 is SGHRS and CDR2 is YFSETQ. The CDR3 loop is CASSLAGYPYEQYF. CDR3 nucleotide sequence: TGCGCCAGCAGCTTGGCCGGGTACCCCTACGAGCAGTACTTC.